What follows is one T cell receptor (beta chain) and its context. The source of the sample is a study of blood T cell repertoires in COVID-19. Study as a whole: Material from acute and convalescent COVID-19 was sourced from the United States, Italy and Spain. From T cells, B-cell-depleted T cells, or PBMCs came the material, which was cDNA or gDNA.

The CDR3 is made up of 14 amino acids. Looked up from germline, CDR1 is MDHEN and CDR2 is SYDVKM. Trimming removed 5 bases at V and 5 bases at J, with 12 bases between. Data came from immunoSEQ multiplex PCR; TCRdb stores just in-frame clones and leaves some out. The table records 200,000 to 250,000 clones, roughly 84% of them present only once. The chain has TRBV28 and TRBJ1-4; D might be TRBD1 (5 bases). The source is a young man with active or convalescent COVID-19. The sample comprised peripheral blood. The CDR3 region is CASSQGTPNEKLFF. For the CDR3, the DNA is TGTGCCAGCAGTCAGGGCACCCCGAATGAAAAACTGTTTTTT.